This T cell receptor beta chain is drawn from a study of cytomegalovirus exposure and HLA in healthy donors. Findings of the study overall: The majority of TCR sequences were rare, yet some public TCRs appeared in many donors. Some V segments, including TRBV6-2 and TRBV6-3, were excluded as indistinguishable.

To note about this clone: Its antigen is as yet unknown.

The PCR used 60 Vbeta and 13 Jbeta primers. Only in-frame clones appear in the TCRdb table, and some are missing; sequencing was by immunoSEQ multiplex PCR. The repertoire shows some 46,000 clones; the top ten hold over 7%. V was shortened by 3 bases and J by 3 bases, with 19 bases between the two germline ends. This CDR3 contains 16 residues. The germline V gene has CDR1 SGDLS and CDR2 YYNGEE. The TCR comes from a male donor in good health and CMV-seronegative. The sample comprised PBMCs. The chain employs TRBV9 and TRBJ2-7; TRBD2 might be the D (6 bases). CDR3 residues: CASSAPSVITHYEQYF. As DNA, the CDR3 is TGTGCCAGCAGCGCACCTAGCGTAATAACCCACTACGAGCAGTACTTC.